A selection of T cell receptor beta chains follows, all from one sample in a study of Graves' ophthalmopathy and Graves' hyperthyroidism. In TCRdb, the multiplex PCR reads were re-called with MiXCR into one record per CDR3 protein. The repertoire holds more than 40,000 distinct CDR3 sequences, with over 40% as singletons. Sequencing was performed on peripheral blood. These receptors all stem from an adult man with Graves' ophthalmopathy. Each CDR3 is given without its conserved first and last residue. Fields, in order: J gene, V gene, CDR3 protein.

TRBJ1-1	TRBV6-6	ASRDYSYEAF
TRBJ2-1	TRBV7-9	ASSSILAGAGEQF
TRBJ2-3	TRBV12-3/TRBV12-4	ASSPGLAGRDTQY
TRBJ2-5	TRBV6-1	ASSDGTGYNQPQY
TRBJ2-7	TRBV19	ASSIARSSSYEQY
TRBJ2-7	TRBV6-1	ASRGGTSGHYEQY
TRBJ2-4	TRBV30	AWRDTGGWVKNIQY
TRBJ1-6	TRBV2	ASMTGEDSPLH
TRBJ2-2	TRBV20-1	SARGHTSGGTTGELF
TRBJ2-3	TRBV7-3	ASSDILVGVDTQY
TRBJ1-4	TRBV7-9	ASSLTGGEILF
TRBJ2-2	TRBV7-3	ASSSQAPGTGELF
TRBJ2-1	TRBV11-2	ASSLDSRSKWDGSYNEQF
TRBJ2-1	TRBV20-1	SARVAGDPYNEQF
TRBJ1-6	TRBV6-6	ASSEALGGPLLSPLH
TRBJ2-3	TRBV20-1	SARAGSFTDTWY